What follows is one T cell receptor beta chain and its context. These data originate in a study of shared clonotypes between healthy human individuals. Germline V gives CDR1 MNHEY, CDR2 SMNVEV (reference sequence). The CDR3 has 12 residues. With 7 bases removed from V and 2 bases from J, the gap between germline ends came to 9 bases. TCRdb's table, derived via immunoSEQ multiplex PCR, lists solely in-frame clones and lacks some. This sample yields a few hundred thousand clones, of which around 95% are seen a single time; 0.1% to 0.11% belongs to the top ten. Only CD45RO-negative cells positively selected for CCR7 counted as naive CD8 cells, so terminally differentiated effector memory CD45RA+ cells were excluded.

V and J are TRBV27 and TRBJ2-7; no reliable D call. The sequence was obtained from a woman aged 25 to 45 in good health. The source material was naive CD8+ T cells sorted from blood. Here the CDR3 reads CASMPNPYEQYF. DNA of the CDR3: TGTGCCAGCATGCCCAATCCCTACGAGCAGTACTTC.